This TCR beta chain was sequenced in a study of early stage breast cancer tumors. Study summary: Each sample averaged roughly 10-fold read coverage.

This CDR3 has 16 amino acids. CDR1 is SNHLY and CDR2 is FYNNEI in the germline V gene. Trimming removed 6 bases at V and 0 bases at J, with 14 bases between. The assay was immunoSEQ multiplex PCR, and TCRdb's table has in-frame clones only and misses some. The sample shows fewer than 80,000 clones, around 80% of them seen only once. To note about this clone: No antigen is known for it.

Findings and limits, study-wide: Compared with adjacent normal breast tissue, tumors showed around 2.7-fold greater T cell density and higher clonality. Comparing each tissue with blood distinguished tumor from normal in 14 of 16 patients. Bulk DNA sequencing of unsorted cells missed chain pairing and markers.

This TCR was sampled from a person aged 40-50 years with breast cancer. Sequences were obtained from blood. This chain links TRBV2 with TRBJ2-2; TRBD2 might be the D (7 bases). CDR3: CASRGGRGANTGELFF. The CDR3 bases are TGTGCCAGCAGAGGGGGGAGGGGCGCGAACACCGGGGAGCTGTTTTTT. Complete variable domain (other parts from reference TRBV2 and TRBJ2-2): EPEVTQTPSHQVTQMGQEVILRCVPISNHLYFYWYRQILGQKVEFLVSFYNNEISEKSEIFDDQFSVERPDGSNFTLKIRSTKLEDSAMYFCASRGGRGANTGELFFGEGSRLTVL.